This T cell receptor (beta chain) stems from a study of blood T cell repertoires in COVID-19. Study-wide background: In each case, the material was cDNA or gDNA derived from T cells, B-cell-depleted T cells, or PBMCs.

Original processing methods: Reference gene primer amplification yielded estimated nucleated cell counts. Sequenced by immunoSEQ multiplex PCR; TCRdb stores in-frame clones only, minus some. V and J calls and clone size are as listed in that table; D and trimming were resolved from the DNA. Found here are 310,000 or so clones, more than 80% of them singletons; the top ten hold 0.9% to 1.2%. Deletions cut 0 bases from V and 8 bases from J, with 14 bases between. The CDR3 contains 15 residues. CDR1 is SGHKS, CDR2 YYEKEE, per germline (reference sequence). Recovered status in Cohort 3 required two negative PCRs, clearance, or symptom resolution.

The receptor was derived from a woman aged 25 to 39 who had recovered from COVID-19. The J gene is TRBJ1-4, the V gene TRBV5-5; the D is unclear. The sequenced sample was PBMCs or T cells enriched from blood (not recorded which). This CDR3 reads CASSLEFVVREKLFF. The CDR3 DNA is TGTGCCAGCAGCTTGGAGTTTGTGGTACGGGAAAAACTGTTTTTT.